The rows below give T cell receptor beta chains drawn from one sample of a study of blood T cell repertoires in COVID-19. Only in-frame clones appear in the TCRdb table, and some are missing; sequencing was by immunoSEQ multiplex PCR. The sample includes over 200,000 clones, around 86% of them seen just once. The sequencing sample was made of peripheral blood. Receptors were obtained from a man older than 75 with acute or convalescent COVID-19. Both conserved end residues are part of each CDR3. Fields, in order: V gene, D gene, clone size, J gene, CDR3 length, CDR3 DNA, CDR3 protein. A D gene is named only where the DNA matches it firmly. Expanded clones get a size class; other rows say once, few or many, or leave the size out.

TRBV29-1	TRBD1	NA	TRBJ2-6	17	TGCAGCGTTGAAGGTTTCGGGACAGGGACTGGGGCCAACGTCCTGACTTTC	CSVEGFGTGTGANVLTF
TRBV5-4	NA	NA	TRBJ2-3	16	TGTGCCAGCAGCCTAAATTGGGGGGAGGTCCCAGATACGCAGTATTTT	CASSLNWGEVPDTQYF
TRBV19	NA	NA	TRBJ2-2	16	TGTGCCAGTAGTATAGGGTCCCGGGTGGCCACCGGGGAGCTGTTTTTT	CASSIGSRVATGELFF
TRBV19	TRBD1	NA	TRBJ1-3	15	TGTGCCAGTAGTCAACAGGGGGCATTTGGAAACACCATATATTTT	CASSQQGAFGNTIYF
TRBV5-1	TRBD2	NA	TRBJ2-3	13	TGCGCCAGCAGAGGACTAGCTTCGGATACGCAGTATTTT	CASRGLASDTQYF
TRBV28	TRBD1	NA	TRBJ2-3	19	TGTGCCAGCAGCTGGGCCCCCGGGACAGGGGGAACCTTTACAGATACGCAGTATTTT	CASSWAPGTGGTFTDTQYF
TRBV6-5	NA	NA	TRBJ2-6	14	TGTGCCAGCAACGGGGACTCTGGGGCCAACGTCCTGACTTTC	CASNGDSGANVLTF
TRBV4-3	NA	NA	TRBJ1-5	13	TGCGCCAGCAGCCAGGCCCCAGGGCTGCCCCAGCATTTT	CASSQAPGLPQHF
TRBV6-5	NA	NA	TRBJ2-5	13	TGTGCCAGCCACCGGGACTTGGGGTTGACCCAGTACTTC	CASHRDLGLTQYF
TRBV6-2/TRBV6-3	NA	NA	TRBJ1-1	13	TGTGCCAGCAGTTTCCAGGTGAACACTGAAGCTTTCTTT	CASSFQVNTEAFF
TRBV19	NA	NA	TRBJ1-5	14	TGTGCCAGTAGTAACCAGGGAGGGAATCAGCCCCAGCATTTT	CASSNQGGNQPQHF
TRBV18	NA	NA	TRBJ1-4	14	TGTGCCAGCTCACCCACGACAGCTAATGAAAAACTGTTTTTT	CASSPTTANEKLFF
TRBV3-1/TRBV3-2	TRBD2	NA	TRBJ2-3	20	TGTGCCAGCAGCTCCGGACTAGCGGGAGGACCTATATCTAGCACAGATACGCAGTATTTT	CASSSGLAGGPISSTDTQYF
TRBV7-9	TRBD1	few	TRBJ1-6	16	TGTGCCAGCAGCTTAGCTGGGACAGGGGGTTATTCACCCCTCCACTTT	CASSLAGTGGYSPLHF
TRBV3-1/TRBV3-2	NA	NA	TRBJ2-5	15	TGTGCCAGCAGCCACATGGGTCACAGTCAAGAGACCCAGTACTTC	CASSHMGHSQETQYF
TRBV30	NA	NA	TRBJ1-3	16	TGTGCCTGGAGTGTATCTGTGCCAGGCTCTGGAAACACCATATATTTT	CAWSVSVPGSGNTIYF
TRBV11-2	TRBD2	NA	TRBJ2-5	14	TGTGCCAGCAGCCTCCAGACTAGCGGGGAGACCCAGTACTTC	CASSLQTSGETQYF
TRBV5-5	NA	NA	TRBJ1-2	15	TGTGCCAGCAGCTGGAGGACAGAATCTAACTATGGCTACACCTTC	CASSWRTESNYGYTF
TRBV19	TRBD2	NA	TRBJ2-2	15	TGTGCCAGCCGACGGCTAGCGGGAGCCGACGGGGAGCTGTTTTTT	CASRRLAGADGELFF
TRBV5-5	NA	few	TRBJ1-3	13	TGTGCCAGCAGCTCGTGGACAGGAAACACCATATATTTT	CASSSWTGNTIYF
TRBV9	TRBD1	once	TRBJ1-3	16	TGTGCCAGCAGTCGAACAGGGGTGTTCTCTGGAAACACCATATATTTT	CASSRTGVFSGNTIYF